Each of the 21 T cell receptor beta chains below was sequenced from the same sample in a study of T-cell reconstitution after alpha-beta-depleted transplantation in children. As it was prepared, the TCRbeta library received unique molecular identifiers. TCRdb analysed the PCR reads with MiXCR anew, one entry per CDR3 protein. The table includes about 610,000 distinct CDR3 sequences, roughly 27% detected once. The sequenced sample was PBMCs, obtained before TCRalphabeta/CD19-depleted stem cell transplant. The receptors derive from a boy younger than two with Wiskott-Aldrich syndrome, due to receive a stem cell transplant.

This sequence joins TRBV5-1 and TRBJ2-5; 11 bases are a match to TRBD2. Trimming at V came to 2 bases and at J to 0 bases, leaving 3 bases not matched to a gene. This CDR3 region has 16 residues. Germline loops: CDR1 SGHRS, CDR2 YFSETQ. This chain's CDR3 is CASSFLAGGNQETQYF. CDR3 nucleotides: TGCGCCAGCAGCTTTTTAGCGGGAGGGAACCAAGAGACCCAGTACTTC.

The sample holds a few counts of this clonotype. This chain joins TRBV10-3 and TRBJ2-5; the match to TRBD2 covers 9 bases. V shed 4 bases, J shed 1 base, and the junction held 4 bases outside the gene matches. CDR1 and CDR2 (germline): ENHRY, SYGVKD. The CDR3 consists of 15 residues. CDR3 in amino acids: CAISAGTSFQETQYF. CDR3 coding DNA: TGTGCCATCAGTGCCGGGACTAGCTTCCAAGAGACCCAGTACTTC.

The chain combines TRBV14 with TRBJ2-1, with 10 bases matching TRBD2. CDR1 SGHDN and CDR2 FVKESK come from the germline V gene. The junction had 14 bases not matched to a gene; V was cut back by 0 bases and J by 6 bases. The CDR3 spans 19 residues. CDR3 DNA sequence: TGTGCCAGCAGCCAAGATTTGGAGCCTAGCGGGAGAGGGTTCAATGAGCAGTTCTTC. Translation gives CASSQDLEPSGRGFNEQFF.

This rearrangement joins TRBV11-3 to TRBJ2-1, with a tentative D call TRBD2 (6 bases). V dropped 5 bases and J dropped 0 bases, with 17 bases sitting between them. This CDR3 is built from 17 residues. Germline loops: CDR1 SGHNT, CDR2 YENEEA. CDR3 residues: CASSPSSGVSSYNEQFF. The CDR3 coding sequence is TGTGCCAGCAGCCCTTCGTCGGGAGTAAGCTCCTACAATGAGCAGTTCTTC.

This chain uses TRBV5-4 with TRBJ2-1, with 15 bases fitting TRBD2. The length of the CDR3 is 19 residues. With 1 base clipped from V and 7 bases from J, the junction kept 12 bases outside the gene matches. From germline, CDR1 is SGHNT and CDR2 YYREEE (reference sequence). Here the CDR3 DNA reads TGTGCCAGCAGCTTGCCCCCAAGGACTAGCGGGAGGGCCTCAAATGAGCAGTTCTTC. It yields the protein CASSLPPRTSGRASNEQFF.

CDR3 loop: CASSLLSGLADPRNEQYF. CDR3 sequence (DNA): TGTGCCAGCAGCCTCCTCTCGGGACTAGCGGATCCGAGAAACGAGCAGTACTTC. J is TRBJ2-7 and V is TRBV4-2, with TRBD2 identical over 11 bases. The J segment lost 5 bases and the V segment lost 4 bases, leaving 16 bases of the junction unmatched. Germline lookup yields CDR1 LGHNA and CDR2 YNFKEQ. The CDR3 has 18 residues.

The chain employs TRBV4-1 and TRBJ1-4; D call uncertain. The CDR3 length is 16 residues. Germline-derived CDR1 and CDR2 are MGHRA and YSYEKL. V shed 4 bases and J shed 9 bases, with 21 bases lying between them. CDR3 sequence: CASSPRPGMWLKKLFF. The CDR3 DNA reads TGCGCCAGCAGCCCTAGACCTGGGATGTGGCTAAAAAAACTGTTTTTT.

The chain employs TRBV6-5 and TRBJ2-1; D perhaps matches TRBD1 (5 bases). V was trimmed by 7 bases and J by 10 bases, leaving 14 bases between them. The CDR3 is made up of 12 amino acids. Per the germline V gene, CDR1 is MNHEY and CDR2 is SVGAGI. The CDR3 coding sequence is TGTGCCAGCACCGACGGAAGACAGGAGCAGTTCTTC. Amino acid sequence: CASTDGRQEQFF.

The V call is TRBV29-1, the J call TRBJ2-7; 9 bases line up with TRBD2. Losses at the gene ends were 1 base for V and 0 bases for J; bases not matched to a gene: 13. The CDR3 totals 18 residues. CDR1 SQVTM and CDR2 ANQGSEA come from the germline V gene. The DNA of the CDR3 is TGCAGCGTTGAAGGTGACATAAGGGGGACTAGCAGCTCCTACGAGCAGTACTTC. It codes for CSVEGDIRGTSSSYEQYF.

The V gene is TRBV20-1, the J gene TRBJ2-7; unclear D gene. Per the germline V gene, CDR1 is DFQATT and CDR2 is SNEGSKA (reference sequence). The CDR3 length is 17 residues. Trimming left V 0 bases short and J 0 bases short, with 18 bases between. For the CDR3, the DNA is TGCAGTGCTAGAGATATGGACCTTCCTCGAAGCTCCTACGAGCAGTACTTC. Protein product: CSARDMDLPRSSYEQYF.

A few counts support this clonotype. The chain employs TRBV29-1 and TRBJ1-2, with 12 bases that match TRBD1. The germline CDR1 and CDR2 sequences are SQVTM and ANQGSEA. The CDR3 is 18 residues long. V was clipped by 3 bases and J by 4 bases; unmatched bases: 15. The CDR3 loop reads CSVEARIPGTGGAYGYTF. Written as DNA, the CDR3 is TGCAGCGTTGAGGCAAGGATCCCCGGGACAGGGGGCGCCTATGGCTACACCTTC.

The chain has TRBV7-9 and TRBJ1-1, with TRBD1 as a possible D gene (6 bases). The CDR3 runs to 13 residues. Germline CDR1 reads SEHNR; CDR2 reads FQNEAQ (reference sequence). V lost 2 bases and J 6 bases, leaving 10 bases between the germline ends. DNA of the CDR3: TGTGCCAGCAGCTTAACAGGGTTATCTGAAGCTTTCTTT. Translating it yields CASSLTGLSEAFF.

The chain combines TRBV5-1 with TRBJ2-2; D might be TRBD2 (6 bases). Germline CDR1 SGHRS, CDR2 YFSETQ. This CDR3 is 14 amino acids long. V was pared by 2 bases and J by 7 bases, with 12 bases between. CDR3 protein: CASSFGGAVGELFF. CDR3 bases: TGCGCCAGCAGCTTCGGGGGAGCTGTCGGGGAGCTGTTTTTT.

The V gene is TRBV5-1, the J gene TRBJ2-6; possibly TRBD1 for D (5 bases). CDR1 and CDR2 (germline): SGHRS, YFSETQ. V was clipped by 4 bases and J by 2 bases, with 10 bases between them. This CDR3 region has 15 residues. The CDR3 region has the DNA TGCGCCAGCAGCCCGACAGTGCCTGGGGCCAACGTCCTGACTTTC. Translating it yields CASSPTVPGANVLTF.

CDR3 loop: CAISDQGALREQYF. The CDR3, as DNA: TGTGCCATCAGTGACCAGGGGGCATTGAGGGAGCAGTACTTC. The chain recombines TRBV10-3 with TRBJ2-7; 8 nucleotides align to TRBD1. The CDR3 has 14 residues. From germline, CDR1 is ENHRY and CDR2 SYGVKD. V lost 3 bases and J lost 7; bases outside the gene matches: 8.

The rearrangement uses TRBV5-1 and TRBJ2-1; TRBD2 matches at 8 bases. The J segment lost 1 base and the V segment lost 6 bases, leaving 9 bases of the junction unmatched. The CDR3 has 16 amino acids. Per the germline V gene, CDR1 is SGHRS and CDR2 is YFSETQ. The CDR3 region has the DNA TGCGCCAGCACCAGAATAGCGGGATCGTCCTACAATGAGCAGTTCTTC. Translation: CASTRIAGSSYNEQFF.

The rearrangement joins TRBV6-5 to TRBJ1-4, with D unresolved. Deletions cut 2 bases from V and 1 base from J, with 8 bases between. The CDR3 covers 15 residues. The V gene's germline CDR1 is MNHEY and CDR2 SVGAGI. The CDR3 DNA sequence: TGTGCCAGCAGTTACAGGGAAGGAACTAATGAAAAACTGTTTTTT. Amino acids: CASSYREGTNEKLFF.

This clonotype turned up a few times. This chain connects TRBV4-1 to TRBJ2-5; 9 positions match TRBD2. The CDR3 runs 15 residues. V lost 2 bases and J lost 1; bases outside the gene matches: 2. Germline assignment: CDR1 MGHRA and CDR2 YSYEKL. CDR3 loop: CASSQLLAGQETQYF. The CDR3 DNA sequence: TGCGCCAGCAGCCAATTACTAGCGGGCCAAGAGACCCAGTACTTC.

This chain joins TRBV5-1 and TRBJ2-7, with a weak D call TRBD1 (5 bases). Germline assignment: CDR1 SGHRS and CDR2 YFSETQ. V was trimmed by 7 bases and J by 3 bases, leaving 14 bases between them. The length of the CDR3 is 13 residues. Here the CDR3 reads CASGRDSDYEQYF. The DNA of the CDR3 is TGCGCCAGCGGTAGAGACAGCGACTACGAGCAGTACTTC.

V gene TRBV20-1 combines with J gene TRBJ2-1; D is uncertain. V was shortened by 3 bases and J by 0 bases, with 12 bases between the two germline ends. CDR1 is DFQATT, CDR2 SNEGSKA, per germline (reference sequence). The CDR3 covers 15 residues. Here the CDR3 reads CSASTSVRSYNEQFF. CDR3 DNA sequence: TGCAGTGCTAGTACATCGGTTCGCTCCTACAATGAGCAGTTCTTC.

The chain is built from TRBV21-1 and TRBJ2-7; the table's D call, TRBD1, was not checked against the DNA. TRBV21-1 is designated a pseudogene. The CDR3 runs to 13 residues. This CDR3 reads CASSKAGHYEQYF. The DNA for the CDR3 is TGTGCCAGCAGCAAAGCGGGACACTACGAGCAGTACTTC.